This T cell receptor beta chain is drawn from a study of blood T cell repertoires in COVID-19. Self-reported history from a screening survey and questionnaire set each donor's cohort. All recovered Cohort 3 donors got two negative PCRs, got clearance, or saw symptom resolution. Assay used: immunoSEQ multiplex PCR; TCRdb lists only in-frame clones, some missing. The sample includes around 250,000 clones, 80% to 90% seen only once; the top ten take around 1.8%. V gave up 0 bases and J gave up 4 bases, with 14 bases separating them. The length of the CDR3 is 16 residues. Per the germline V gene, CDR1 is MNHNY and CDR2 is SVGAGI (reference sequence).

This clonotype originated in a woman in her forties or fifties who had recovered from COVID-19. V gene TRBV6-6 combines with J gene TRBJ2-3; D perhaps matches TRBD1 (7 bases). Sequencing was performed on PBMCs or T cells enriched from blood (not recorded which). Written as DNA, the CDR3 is TGTGCCAGCAGTTACTCGGAGGGACAGCGCCCAGATACGCAGTATTTT. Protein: CASSYSEGQRPDTQYF.